This TCR beta chain is drawn from a study of T-cell reconstitution after alpha-beta-depleted transplantation in children. General observations from the study: Certain patients had high TCRbeta diversity at day 60, and it came from recipient T cells and thymic progenitors that survived. Newly generated T cells supplied most T-cell counts and diversity one year post-transplant.

This clonotype was picked up many times. The antigen remains undetermined. V gave up 3 bases and J gave up 3 bases, with 20 bases separating them. In germline, CDR1 is MNHNS, CDR2 SASEGT. The CDR3 is 17 amino acids. The authors prepared the TCRbeta library with unique molecular identifiers. TCRdb analysed the PCR reads with MiXCR anew, one entry per CDR3 protein. The sample lists some 200,000 distinct CDR3 sequences, about 6.6% occurring once. This receptor was identified in a boy between 2 and 10 years old with acute lymphoblastic leukemia, due to receive a stem cell transplant. The chain has TRBV6-1 and TRBJ2-5, with D possibly matching TRBD2 (5 bases). The sequencing used PBMCs, collected before TCRalphabeta/CD19-depleted stem cell transplant. CDR3 amino acids: CASSELLVWQEEETQYF. In DNA form, the CDR3 reads TGTGCCAGCAGTGAGCTTTTGGTCTGGCAGGAGGAAGAGACCCAGTACTTC.